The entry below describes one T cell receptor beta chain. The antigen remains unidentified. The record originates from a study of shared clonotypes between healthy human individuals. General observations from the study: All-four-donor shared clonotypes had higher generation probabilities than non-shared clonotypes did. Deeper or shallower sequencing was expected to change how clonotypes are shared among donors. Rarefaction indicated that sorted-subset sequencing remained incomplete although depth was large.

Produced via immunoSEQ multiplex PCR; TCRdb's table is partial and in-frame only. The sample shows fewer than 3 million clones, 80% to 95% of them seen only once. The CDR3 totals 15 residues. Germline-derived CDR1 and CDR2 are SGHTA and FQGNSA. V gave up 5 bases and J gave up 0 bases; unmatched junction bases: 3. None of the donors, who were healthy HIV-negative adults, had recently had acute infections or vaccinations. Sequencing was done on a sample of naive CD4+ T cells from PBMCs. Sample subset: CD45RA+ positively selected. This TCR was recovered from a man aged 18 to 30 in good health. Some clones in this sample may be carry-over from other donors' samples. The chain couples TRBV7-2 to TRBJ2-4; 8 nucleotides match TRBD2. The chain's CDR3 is CASSPGLEAKNIQYF. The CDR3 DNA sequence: TGTGCCAGCAGCCCGGGACTAGAAGCCAAAAACATTCAGTACTTC.